The 21 T cell receptor beta chains in this list originate from one sample, sequenced in a study of early T cells in non-severe SARS-CoV-2 infection. TCRdb re-derived calls from the 5' RACE reads in MiXCR, one entry per CDR3 protein. The sample records 90,000 to 120,000 distinct CDR3 sequences, around 10% being singletons. The specimen was whole blood. These receptors were obtained from an adult who was a healthcare worker with PCR-confirmed SARS-CoV-2 infection or an uninfected control (not recorded which).

This clonotype was counted between two and nine times. V usage is TRBV11-3 and J usage is TRBJ2-7; TRBD2 might be the D (5 bases). CDR1 is SGHNT and CDR2 is YENEEA in the germline V gene. Between the trimmed V and J ends, which lost 1 base and 0 bases, there was a span of 16 bases. The CDR3 has 17 residues. The CDR3 loop is CASSLAHGLTSSYEQYF. The CDR3 DNA is TGTGCCAGCAGCTTAGCACATGGACTTACGAGCTCCTACGAGCAGTACTTC. The full variable domain, with the rest looked up from reference TRBV11-3 and TRBJ2-7, is EAGVVQSPRYKIIEKKQPVAFWCNPISGHNTLYWYLQNLGQGPELLIRYENEEAVDDSQLPKDRFSAERLKGVDSTLKIQPAELGDSAVYLCASSLAHGLTSSYEQYFGPGTRLTVT.

In its sample, this clonotype was seen many times. One end of the junction varies from germline; a read error may be responsible. The CDR3 bases are TGCAGTGCTAGTGGGGATCCGGCTCCCCGCCTCTTC. Amino acid sequence: CSASGDPAPRLF. V is TRBV20-1 and J is TRBJ2-1; D gene unclear. The CDR3 has 12 residues. The germline gives CDR1 DFQATT, CDR2 SNEGSKA (reference sequence).

V is TRBV7-2 and J is TRBJ2-7, with D maybe TRBD2 (5 bases). CDR1 is SGHTA and CDR2 is FQGNSA in the germline V gene. The CDR3 loop spans 16 amino acids. Between the trimmed V and J ends, which lost 0 bases and 3 bases, there was a span of 15 bases. The CDR3 DNA reads TGTGCCAGCAGCTTAGCCCGGGCGTCAGAGGGCTACGAGCAGTACTTC. Encoded protein: CASSLARASEGYEQYF.

This clonotype was observed a few times. This chain connects TRBV11-3 to TRBJ2-2; D may be TRBD1 or TRBD2 (5 bases each). Germline CDR1 and CDR2: SGHNT and YENEEA. Between the trimmed V and J ends, which lost 5 bases and 7 bases, there was a span of 14 bases. The CDR3 consists of 14 residues. Here the CDR3 DNA reads TGTGCCAGCAGCCGGGACCTACTCGGCGGGGAGCTGTTTTTT. This translates into CASSRDLLGGELFF.

This clonotype occurred a few times. This chain joins TRBV30 and TRBJ1-2; D unresolved. Germline V gives CDR1 GTSNPN, CDR2 SVGIG (reference sequence). V lost 1 base to trimming and J lost 5 bases, with 8 bases between them. The CDR3 totals 12 residues. DNA of the CDR3: TGTGCCTGGAGTGCGTCGGGTTATGGCTACACCTTC. Amino acid sequence: CAWSASGYGYTF. The entire variable domain, with the rest obtained from reference TRBV30 and TRBJ1-2, is as follows: SQTIHQWPATLVQPVGSPLSLECTVEGTSNPNLYWYRQAAGRGLQLLFYSVGIGQISSEVPQNLSASRPQDRQFILSSKKLLLSDSGFYLCAWSASGYGYTFGSGTRLTVV.

The gene calls are TRBV4-2 and TRBJ2-3; 12 nucleotides line up with TRBD2. V lost 4 bases and J lost 7; bases outside the gene matches: 12. The germline gives CDR1 LGHNA, CDR2 YNFKEQ. CDR3 length equals 17 residues. CDR3 region: CASSLSSGGASENTQYF. In nucleotides, the CDR3 is TGTGCCAGCAGCCTTTCTAGCGGGGGGGCAAGTGAAAATACGCAGTATTTT.

Ten or more counts support this clonotype. The chain combines TRBV7-8 with TRBJ2-1, with D possibly TRBD2 on 6 matching bases. Trimming stripped 5 bases from V and 0 bases from J, with 17 bases between. The CDR3 spans 17 residues. Germline CDR1 SGHVS, CDR2 FQNEAQ. The CDR3 DNA reads as TGTGCCAGCAGCCCGACGTGGGCGGGGAGCTCCTACAATGAGCAGTTCTTC. As protein: CASSPTWAGSSYNEQFF.

This clonotype appeared many times. The chain recombines TRBV2 with TRBJ1-5, with D possibly being TRBD1 (6 bases). Germline V gives CDR1 SNHLY, CDR2 FYNNEI. V was cut by 5 bases and J by 6 bases, with 11 bases left in between. The CDR3 contains 13 residues. For the CDR3, the DNA is TGTGCCAGCAGTTCGCTAGGGGGTCAGCCCCAGCATTTT. As protein: CASSSLGGQPQHF.

This chain links TRBV25-1 with TRBJ2-3; D assignment may be TRBD1 or TRBD2 (6 bases each). V lost 2 bases and J lost 8, with 17 bases in between. This CDR3 contains 15 residues. Germline V gives CDR1 MGHDK, CDR2 SYGVNS. The CDR3 sequence: CASSEPRGDQGTQYF. Written as DNA, the CDR3 is TGTGCCAGCAGTGAACCGAGGGGGGATCAGGGTACGCAGTATTTT.

There are a few counts of this clonotype. The J gene is TRBJ2-1, the V gene TRBV7-9; D is unclear. In germline, CDR1 is SEHNR, CDR2 FQNEAQ (reference sequence). The CDR3 sequence is 12 residues long. The V and J ends lost 3 bases and 4 bases respectively, with 4 bases between them. CDR3 protein: CASSFPYNEQFF. The CDR3 nucleotides read TGTGCCAGCAGCTTCCCTTACAATGAGCAGTTCTTC.

The chain couples TRBV4-1 to TRBJ2-1; no clear D. Per the germline V gene, CDR1 is MGHRA and CDR2 is YSYEKL. This CDR3 spans 13 amino acids. Trimming removed 4 bases at V and 7 bases at J, with 11 bases between. CDR3 loop: CASSLRILNEQFF. The CDR3, as DNA: TGCGCCAGCAGCCTCCGAATCTTGAATGAGCAGTTCTTC.

Ten or more counts support this clonotype. This chain joins TRBV10-2 and TRBJ1-1, with unresolved D. Trimming shortened V by 3 bases and J by 7 bases, and 15 bases separated the two germline ends. Germline V gives CDR1 WSHSY, CDR2 SAAADI. This CDR3 is built from 14 residues. CDR3 bases: TGCGCCAGCAGTGAAGTCATGGGAGATTTTGAAGCTTTCTTT. Residues: CASSEVMGDFEAFF.

In regard to this clonotype: A much larger clone is a single base away; this may be a read error. The chain has TRBV3-1 and TRBJ1-5, with TRBD1 identical over 12 bases. The CDR3 has 17 residues. The V gene end was trimmed by 0 bases and the J gene end by 6 bases; junction bases not matched to a gene: 6. CDR1 and CDR2 from the germline V gene are LGHDT and YNNKEL (reference sequence). CDR3 in DNA: TGTGCCAGCAGCCAAGATGGGACAGGGGGCGTCGGTCAGCCCCAGCATTTT. Translating it yields CASSQDGTGGVGQPQHF.

This chain joins TRBV6-4 and TRBJ2-7; 7 bases align to TRBD2. The J segment lost 4 bases and the V segment lost 6 bases, leaving 12 bases of the junction unmatched. The CDR3 sequence is 15 residues long. Germline assignment: CDR1 MRHNA and CDR2 SNTAGT. CDR3 nucleotides: TGTGCCAGCAGACTGGTGGCTAGCGGAGCTTACGAGCAGTACTTC. Translation: CASRLVASGAYEQYF.

The sample holds a few counts of this clonotype. The chain is built from TRBV6-6 and TRBJ1-2; D possibly corresponds to TRBD1 (6 bases). This CDR3 has 16 amino acids. The V and J ends lost 6 bases and 0 bases respectively, with 17 bases between them. Germline V lookup: CDR1 MNHNY, CDR2 SVGAGI (reference sequence). The CDR3 DNA follows: TGTGCCAGCAGCCAACTTATCTCAGGGGCTAACTATGGCTACACCTTC. Encoded protein: CASSQLISGANYGYTF.

This clonotype was seen more than once but under ten times. The CDR3 spells CASSVARQGYEQYF. CDR3 DNA sequence: TGTGCCAGCAGCGTAGCTCGGCAGGGGTACGAGCAGTACTTC. The genes are TRBV9 and TRBJ2-7, with a tentative D call TRBD1 (6 bases). Germline CDR1 and CDR2: SGDLS and YYNGEE. The CDR3 has 14 residues. Deletions cut 0 bases from V and 4 bases from J, with 11 bases between.

The CDR3 DNA reads as TGTGCCAGCAGCCAAGATATCCTGCCAGGGGCGGATTTGACAGCCACCTACGAGCAGTACTTC. It is translated as CASSQDILPGADLTATYEQYF. J is TRBJ2-7 and V is TRBV3-1, with D possibly TRBD1 on 6 matching bases. V gave up 0 bases and J gave up 2 bases, with 29 bases separating them. The germline V gene encodes CDR1 LGHDT and CDR2 YNNKEL (reference sequence). The CDR3 spans 21 residues.

The chain has TRBV6-2 or TRBV6-3 and TRBJ1-2, with 7 bases aligning to TRBD1. Unmatched junction bases numbered 5, after V lost 2 bases and J lost 8 bases. CDR3 length: 13 residues. In germline, CDR1 is MNHEY, CDR2 SVGEGT. The CDR3 protein is CASSYTGVDGYTF. The CDR3 bases are TGTGCCAGCAGTTACACAGGGGTGGACGGCTACACCTTC.

This clonotype has a count of ten or more. V and J are TRBV3-1 and TRBJ1-6; no clear D gene. Per the germline V gene, CDR1 is LGHDT and CDR2 is YNNKEL (reference sequence). The CDR3 contains 15 residues. The germline V and J ends were trimmed by 4 bases and 7 bases, with 14 bases remaining between them. Written as DNA, the CDR3 is TGTGCCAGCAGCCTGATTGACGGGAGGAATTCACCCCTCCACTTT. It is translated as CASSLIDGRNSPLHF.

V and J are TRBV6-1 and TRBJ1-3; D not certain. Trimming removed 7 bases from V and 0 bases from J, with 10 bases in between. CDR1 MNHNS and CDR2 SASEGT come from the germline V gene. The CDR3 length is 14 residues. The CDR3 protein is CASIGRRSGNTIYF. CDR3 in DNA: TGTGCCAGCATCGGCAGACGCTCTGGAAACACCATATATTTT.

In this sample, this clonotype turned up many times. The gene calls are TRBV6-6 and TRBJ1-1; no definite D call. This CDR3 has 10 residues. Per germline, CDR1 MNHNY and CDR2 SVGAGI (reference sequence). Trimming removed 2 bases at V and 9 bases at J, with 4 bases between. CDR3 bases: TGTGCCAGCAGTTACGGGAAAGCTTTCTTT. The encoded protein is CASSYGKAFF.